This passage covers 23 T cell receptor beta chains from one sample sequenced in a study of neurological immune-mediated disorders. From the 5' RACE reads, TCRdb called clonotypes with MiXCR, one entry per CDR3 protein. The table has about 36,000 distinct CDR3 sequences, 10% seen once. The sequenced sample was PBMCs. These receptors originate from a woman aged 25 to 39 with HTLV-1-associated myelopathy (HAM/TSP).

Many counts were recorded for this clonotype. CDR3 amino acids: CASSPNIRAEGTDTQYF. CDR3 DNA: TGTGCCAGCAGCCCCAATATCAGGGCAGAAGGGACAGATACGCAGTATTTT. V is TRBV7-9 and J is TRBJ2-3; TRBD1 is a possible D gene (5 bases). V was clipped by 5 bases and J by 3 bases, with 21 bases between them. CDR1 and CDR2 (germline): SEHNR, FQNEAQ (reference sequence). The CDR3 runs 17 residues.

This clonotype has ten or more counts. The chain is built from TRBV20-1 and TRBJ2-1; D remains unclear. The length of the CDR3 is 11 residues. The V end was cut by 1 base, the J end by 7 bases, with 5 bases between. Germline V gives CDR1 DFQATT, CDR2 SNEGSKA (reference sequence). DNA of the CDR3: TGCAGTGCTAGAGTAGTTAATGAGCAGTTCTTC. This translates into CSARVVNEQFF.

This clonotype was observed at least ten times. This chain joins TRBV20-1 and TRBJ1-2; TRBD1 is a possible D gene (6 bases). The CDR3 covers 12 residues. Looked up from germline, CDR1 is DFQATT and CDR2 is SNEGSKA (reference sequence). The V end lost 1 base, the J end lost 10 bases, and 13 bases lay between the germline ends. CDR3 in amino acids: CSARVKTGYYTF. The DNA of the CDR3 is TGCAGTGCTAGAGTAAAAACAGGGTACTACACCTTC.

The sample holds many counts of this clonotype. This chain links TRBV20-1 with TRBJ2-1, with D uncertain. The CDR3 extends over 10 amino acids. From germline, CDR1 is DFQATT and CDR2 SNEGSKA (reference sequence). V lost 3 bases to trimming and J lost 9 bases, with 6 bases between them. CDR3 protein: CSARVGEQFF. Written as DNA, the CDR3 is TGCAGTGCTAGGGTTGGTGAGCAGTTCTTC.

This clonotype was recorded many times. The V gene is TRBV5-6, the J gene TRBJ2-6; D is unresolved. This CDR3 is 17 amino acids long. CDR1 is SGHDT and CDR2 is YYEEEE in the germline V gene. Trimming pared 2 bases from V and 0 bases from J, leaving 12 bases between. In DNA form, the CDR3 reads TGTGCCAGCAGCTTCCAGGAGACGAGCTCTGGGGCCAACGTCCTGACTTTC. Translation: CASSFQETSSGANVLTF.

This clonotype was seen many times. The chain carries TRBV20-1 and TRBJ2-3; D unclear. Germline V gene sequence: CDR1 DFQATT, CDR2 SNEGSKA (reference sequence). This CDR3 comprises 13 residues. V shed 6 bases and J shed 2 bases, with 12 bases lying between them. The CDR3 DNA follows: TGCAGTGCCGCCGCTGGGGACACAGATACGCAGTATTTT. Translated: CSAAAGDTDTQYF.

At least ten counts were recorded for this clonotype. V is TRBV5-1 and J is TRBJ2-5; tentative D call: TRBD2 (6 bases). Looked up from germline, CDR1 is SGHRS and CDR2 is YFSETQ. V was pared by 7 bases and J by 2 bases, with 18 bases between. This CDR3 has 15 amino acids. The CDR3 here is CASGTTTSRQETQYF. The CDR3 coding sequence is TGCGCCAGCGGAACAACGACTAGTCGACAAGAGACCCAGTACTTC.

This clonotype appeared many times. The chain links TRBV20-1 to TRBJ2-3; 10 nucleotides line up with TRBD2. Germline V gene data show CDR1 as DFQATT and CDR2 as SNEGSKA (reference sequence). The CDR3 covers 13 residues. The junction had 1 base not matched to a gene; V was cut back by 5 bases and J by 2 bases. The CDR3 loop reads CSALAGVTDTQYF. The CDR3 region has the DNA TGCAGTGCTCTAGCGGGGGTCACAGATACGCAGTATTTT.

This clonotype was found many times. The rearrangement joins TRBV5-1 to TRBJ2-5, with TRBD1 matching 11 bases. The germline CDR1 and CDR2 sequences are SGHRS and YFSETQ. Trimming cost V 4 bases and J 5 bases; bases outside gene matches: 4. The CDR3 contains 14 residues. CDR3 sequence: CASSMGQGEETQYF. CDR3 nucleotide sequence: TGCGCCAGCAGCATGGGACAGGGGGAGGAGACCCAGTACTTC.

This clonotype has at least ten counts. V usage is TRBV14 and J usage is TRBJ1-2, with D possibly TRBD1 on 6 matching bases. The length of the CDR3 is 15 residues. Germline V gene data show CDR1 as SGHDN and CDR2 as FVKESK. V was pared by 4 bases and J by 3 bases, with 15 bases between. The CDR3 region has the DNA TGTGCCAGCAGCCGGTCTGTCCAGGGGTACTATGGCTACACCTTC. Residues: CASSRSVQGYYGYTF.

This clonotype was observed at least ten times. In DNA, the CDR3 is TGTGCCAGCTCACCCCCTCCCGGTCTCCACGAGCAGTACTTC. It encodes CASSPPPGLHEQYF. The rearrangement links TRBV18 to TRBJ2-7; D is unclear. Deletions cut 3 bases from V and 5 bases from J, with 14 bases between. The CDR3 spans 14 residues. Germline CDR1 is KGHSH and CDR2 is LQKENI.

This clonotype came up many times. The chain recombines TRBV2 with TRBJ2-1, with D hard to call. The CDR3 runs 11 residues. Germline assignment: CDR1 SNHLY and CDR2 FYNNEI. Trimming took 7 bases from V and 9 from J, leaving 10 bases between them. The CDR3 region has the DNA TGTGCCAGCAATGTGGTGAGTGAGCAGTTCTTC. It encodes CASNVVSEQFF.

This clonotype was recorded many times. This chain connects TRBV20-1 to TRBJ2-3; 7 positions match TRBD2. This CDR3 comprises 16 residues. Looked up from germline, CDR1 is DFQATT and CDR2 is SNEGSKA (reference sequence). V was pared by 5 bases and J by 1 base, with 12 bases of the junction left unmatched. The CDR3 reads CSARGVGAGGTDTQYF. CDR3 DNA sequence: TGCAGTGCTCGGGGGGTAGGGGCGGGGGGCACAGATACGCAGTATTTT.

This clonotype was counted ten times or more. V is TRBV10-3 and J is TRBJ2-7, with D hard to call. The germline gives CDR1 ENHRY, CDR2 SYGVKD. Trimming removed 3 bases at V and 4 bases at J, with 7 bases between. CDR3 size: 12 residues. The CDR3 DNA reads TGTGCCATCAGTGAAAGGCTTTACGAGCAGTACTTC. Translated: CAISERLYEQYF.

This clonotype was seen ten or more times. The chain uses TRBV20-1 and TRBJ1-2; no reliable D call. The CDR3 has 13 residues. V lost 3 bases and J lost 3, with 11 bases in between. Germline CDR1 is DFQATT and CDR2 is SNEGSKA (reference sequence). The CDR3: CSASRGPDYGYTF. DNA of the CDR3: TGCAGTGCTAGTAGAGGTCCTGACTATGGCTACACCTTC.

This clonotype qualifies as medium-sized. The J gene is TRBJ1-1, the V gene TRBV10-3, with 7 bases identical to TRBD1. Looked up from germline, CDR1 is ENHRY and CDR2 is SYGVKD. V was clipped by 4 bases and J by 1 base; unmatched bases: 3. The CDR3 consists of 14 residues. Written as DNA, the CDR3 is TGTGCCATCAGTGGTGGGGACAGGAACACTGAAGCTTTCTTT. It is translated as CAISGGDRNTEAFF.

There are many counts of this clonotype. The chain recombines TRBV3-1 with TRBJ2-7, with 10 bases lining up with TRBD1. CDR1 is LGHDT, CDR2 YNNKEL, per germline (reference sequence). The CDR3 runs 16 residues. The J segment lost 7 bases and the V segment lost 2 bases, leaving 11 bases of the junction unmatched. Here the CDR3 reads CASSQLRTGGQGEQYF. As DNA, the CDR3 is TGTGCCAGCAGCCAACTAAGGACAGGGGGACAAGGGGAGCAGTACTTC.

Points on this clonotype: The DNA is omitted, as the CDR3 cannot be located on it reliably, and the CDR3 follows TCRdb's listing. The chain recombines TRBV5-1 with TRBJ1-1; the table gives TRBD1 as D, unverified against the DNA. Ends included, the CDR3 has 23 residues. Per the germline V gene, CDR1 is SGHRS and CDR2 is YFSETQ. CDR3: CASSFYICSAPQARGSFFDEAFF.

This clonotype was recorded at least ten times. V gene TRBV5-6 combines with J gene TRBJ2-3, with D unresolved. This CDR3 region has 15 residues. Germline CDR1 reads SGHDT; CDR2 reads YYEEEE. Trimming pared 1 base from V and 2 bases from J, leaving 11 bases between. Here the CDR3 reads CASSLSRQYTDTQYF. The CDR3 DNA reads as TGTGCCAGCAGCTTGAGCCGGCAGTACACAGATACGCAGTATTTT. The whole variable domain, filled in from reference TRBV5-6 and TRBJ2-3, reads DAGVTQSPTHLIKTRGQQVTLRCSPKSGHDTVSWYQQALGQGPQFIFQYYEEEERQRGNFPDRFSGHQFPNYSSELNVNALLLGDSALYLCASSLSRQYTDTQYFGPGTRLTVL.

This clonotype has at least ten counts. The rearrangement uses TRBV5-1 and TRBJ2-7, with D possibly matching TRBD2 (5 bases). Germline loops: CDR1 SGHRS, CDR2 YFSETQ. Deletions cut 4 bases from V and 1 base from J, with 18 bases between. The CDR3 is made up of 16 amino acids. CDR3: CASSLTVLSGSYEQYF. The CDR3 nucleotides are TGCGCCAGCAGCCTGACTGTACTGTCGGGGTCCTACGAGCAGTACTTC. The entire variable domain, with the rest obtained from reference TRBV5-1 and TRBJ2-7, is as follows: KAGVTQTPRYLIKTRGQQVTLSCSPISGHRSVSWYQQTPGQGLQFLFEYFSETQRNKGNFPGRFSGRQFSNSRSEMNVSTLELGDSALYLCASSLTVLSGSYEQYFGPGTRLTVT.

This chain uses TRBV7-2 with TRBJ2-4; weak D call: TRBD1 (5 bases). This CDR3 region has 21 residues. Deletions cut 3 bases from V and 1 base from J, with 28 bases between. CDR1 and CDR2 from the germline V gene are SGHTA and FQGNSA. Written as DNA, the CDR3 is TGTGCCAGCAGCTTTGGGGTTTGGGAAAAGGGGCTCGGTTTGGCCAAAAACATTCAGTACTTC. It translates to CASSFGVWEKGLGLAKNIQYF.

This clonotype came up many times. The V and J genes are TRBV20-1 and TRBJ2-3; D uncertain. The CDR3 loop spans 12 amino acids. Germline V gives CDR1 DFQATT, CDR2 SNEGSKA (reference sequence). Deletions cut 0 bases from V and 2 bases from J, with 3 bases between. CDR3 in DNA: TGCAGTGCTAGAGAGTCCACAGATACGCAGTATTTT. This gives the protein CSARESTDTQYF.

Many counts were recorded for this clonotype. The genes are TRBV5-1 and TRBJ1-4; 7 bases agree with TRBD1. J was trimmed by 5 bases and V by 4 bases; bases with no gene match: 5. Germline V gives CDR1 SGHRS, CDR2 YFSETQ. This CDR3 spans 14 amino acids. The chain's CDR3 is CASSPGQENEKLFF. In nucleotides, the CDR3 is TGCGCCAGCAGCCCCGGACAGGAGAATGAAAAACTGTTTTTT.